These 20 T cell receptor beta chains came from one sample sequenced in a study of shared clonotypes between healthy human individuals. The protocol was immunoSEQ multiplex PCR, while the TCRdb copy is restricted to in-frame clones and leaves out a portion. The table includes roughly 720,000 clones, less than 95% detected once. What was sequenced was memory CD8+ T cells from PBMCs. The subset denotes: CD45RO+ cells pooled with CCR7-negative TemRA cells. The origin of the receptors is a man aged 18 to 29 in good health. Some clones in this sample may be carry-over from other donors' samples.

The gene calls are TRBV5-1 and TRBJ2-3; perhaps TRBD1 as D (5 bases). Germline CDR1 reads SGHRS; CDR2 reads YFSETQ. The CDR3 contains 14 residues. The V end lost 1 base, the J end lost 9 bases, and 15 bases lay between the germline ends. The CDR3 sequence is CASSLTGERGTQYF. As DNA, the CDR3 is TGCGCCAGCAGCTTGACGGGCGAAAGGGGAACGCAGTATTTT.

The chain couples TRBV7-9 to TRBJ2-7, with 10 bases aligning to TRBD2. The CDR3 has 15 residues. Germline lookup yields CDR1 SEHNR and CDR2 FQNEAQ (reference sequence). The V and J ends lost 1 base and 6 bases, in that order; junction bases with no gene match: 6. The CDR3 is CASSLEASGSIEQYF. DNA of the CDR3: TGTGCCAGCAGCTTAGAGGCTAGCGGGAGTATCGAGCAGTACTTC.

As concerns this clone: Other nucleotide sequences from this sample produce the same CDR3. The CDR3 DNA is TGTGCCAGCAGTGATCGACAGGGCTCCTACGAGCAGTACTTC. This encodes CASSDRQGSYEQYF. This chain uses TRBV27 with TRBJ2-7; the match to TRBD1 covers 7 bases. This CDR3 is 14 amino acids long. Germline loops: CDR1 MNHEY, CDR2 SMNVEV (reference sequence). The J segment lost 0 bases and the V segment lost 5 bases, leaving 4 bases of the junction unmatched.

V and J are TRBV15 and TRBJ1-2; D uncertain. The CDR3 totals 17 residues. The germline gives CDR1 LNHNV, CDR2 YYDKDF (reference sequence). The V gene lost 0 bases and the J gene lost 6 bases, with 20 bases spanning the gap. The CDR3 nucleotides read TGTGCCACCAGCAGAGATGGAGACGCAGCCTTTACGGATGGCTACACCTTC. It codes for CATSRDGDAAFTDGYTF.

In regard to this clone: This sample includes further DNA sequences coding for the same CDR3. The rearrangement uses TRBV27 and TRBJ2-7; the D is unclear. Germline CDR1 and CDR2: MNHEY and SMNVEV (reference sequence). The CDR3 is 11 amino acids. The germline V and J ends were trimmed by 4 bases and 4 bases, with 5 bases remaining between them. This CDR3 reads CASSSRYEQYF. In nucleotides, the CDR3 is TGTGCCAGCAGTTCTAGGTACGAGCAGTACTTC.

Only one count was recorded for this clone. Other DNA sequences from this sample encode an identical CDR3 as well. The genes are TRBV9 and TRBJ1-5, with D uncertain. The CDR3 contains 13 residues. V lost 0 bases and J lost 3, with 4 bases in between. Germline V gives CDR1 SGDLS, CDR2 YYNGEE. The CDR3 loop is CASSVVPNQPQHF. The CDR3 nucleotides are TGTGCCAGCAGCGTAGTCCCCAATCAGCCCCAGCATTTT.

This clone was seen a handful of times. The rearrangement joins TRBV13 to TRBJ2-5; TRBD2 matches at 11 bases. The closer fit of TRBJ2-7 to the DNA end suggests the J call may be wrong. Germline CDR1 reads PRHDT; CDR2 reads FYEKMQ (reference sequence). This CDR3 comprises 16 residues. As DNA, the CDR3 is TGTGCCAGCAGCTTCGGGACTAGCGGTAATTACTACGAGCAGTACTTC. It yields the protein CASSFGTSGNYYEQYF.

V gene TRBV6-5 combines with J gene TRBJ2-7; 8 bases line up with TRBD2. The CDR3 extends over 15 amino acids. Germline CDR1 MNHEY, CDR2 SVGAGI. The trim removed 6 bases at V and 4 bases at J, leaving 11 bases unmatched. In nucleotides, the CDR3 is TGTGCCAGCAGCCTACAGGGTCTAGCGGGTTACGAGCAGTACTTC. Its translation is CASSLQGLAGYEQYF.

CDR3 region: CASSLSIGTGMRQYF. In DNA form, the CDR3 reads TGTGCCAGCAGTTTATCGATAGGGACAGGGATGCGGCAGTACTTC. This sequence joins TRBV27 and TRBJ2-7; 9 nucleotides match TRBD1. This CDR3 comprises 15 residues. The V gene's germline CDR1 is MNHEY and CDR2 SMNVEV (reference sequence). Trimming at V came to 0 bases and at J to 9 bases, leaving 9 bases not matched to a gene.

The chain has TRBV19 and TRBJ2-2; D could derive from TRBD1 or TRBD2 (5 bases each). V lost 1 base to trimming and J lost 9 bases, with 9 bases between them. CDR3 length equals 13 residues. Germline CDR1 LNHDA, CDR2 SQIVND (reference sequence). The CDR3 region is CASSIGGRRELFF. CDR3 DNA sequence: TGTGCCAGTAGTATAGGGGGACGTCGGGAGCTGTTTTTT.

V is TRBV7-9 and J is TRBJ2-7; D unclear. The CDR3 has 13 residues. The V gene lost 1 base and the J gene lost 2 bases, with 6 bases spanning the gap. Germline CDR1 is SEHNR and CDR2 is FQNEAQ (reference sequence). CDR3 DNA sequence: TGTGCCAGCAGCTTAGAGTATGCCTACGAGCAGTACTTC. It translates to CASSLEYAYEQYF.

This chain joins TRBV10-2 and TRBJ1-2; TRBD1 agrees at 10 bases. Germline trimming cut 7 bases from V and 2 bases from J; bases unmatched to any gene: 7. This CDR3 spans 15 amino acids. The germline gives CDR1 WSHSY, CDR2 SAAADI. The CDR3 here is CASTLPGQGNYGYTF. For the CDR3, the DNA is TGCGCCAGCACTCTCCCGGGACAGGGGAACTATGGCTACACCTTC.

This chain joins TRBV7-6 and TRBJ2-7; 8 bases are a match to TRBD2. J gave up 5 bases and V 5 bases, and 11 bases lay outside the gene matches. The germline gives CDR1 SGHVS, CDR2 FNYEAQ. The CDR3 covers 15 residues. The CDR3 coding sequence is TGTGCCAGCAGCCGGGGGTTAACTAGCGGCCACGAGCAGTACTTC. Its protein product is CASSRGLTSGHEQYF.

The chain carries TRBV30 and TRBJ1-1; 7 positions agree with TRBD1. The CDR3 spans 14 residues. The J segment lost 5 bases and the V segment lost 3 bases, leaving 9 bases of the junction unmatched. Per germline, CDR1 GTSNPN and CDR2 SVGIG (reference sequence). CDR3 amino acids: CAWRVDRAGTEAFF. The CDR3 region has the DNA TGTGCCTGGAGAGTCGACAGGGCTGGTACTGAAGCTTTCTTT.

The gene calls are TRBV2 and TRBJ1-1; D gene unclear. Trimming shortened V by 6 bases and J by 1 base, and 12 bases separated the two germline ends. Germline loops: CDR1 SNHLY, CDR2 FYNNEI. The CDR3 covers 14 residues. CDR3 sequence: CASRARTENTEAFF. CDR3 coding DNA: TGTGCCAGCAGAGCTAGGACGGAGAACACTGAAGCTTTCTTT.

The V gene is TRBV7-3, the J gene TRBJ2-2, with 8 bases that match TRBD2. The CDR3 is 17 residues long. CDR1 is SGHTA, CDR2 FQGTGA, per germline. Trimming at V came to 1 base and at J to 0 bases, leaving 4 bases not matched to a gene. The CDR3 bases are TGTGCCAGCAGCTTAAATGGAGCGGGGGCGAACACCGGGGAGCTGTTTTTT. Translating gives CASSLNGAGANTGELFF.

This chain connects TRBV29-1 to TRBJ2-7; TRBD2 matches 11 bases. J was trimmed by 1 base and V by 4 bases; bases with no gene match: 9. Germline V gene sequence: CDR1 SQVTM, CDR2 ANQGSEA. This CDR3 region has 16 residues. The CDR3 DNA reads as TGCAGCGTTGTGGGGGTTCTAGCGGGAGGTTCCTACGAGCAGTACTTC. Amino acid sequence: CSVVGVLAGGSYEQYF.

The rearrangement uses TRBV10-3 and TRBJ2-1; 10 nucleotides match TRBD1. CDR3 size: 17 residues. After removal of 3 bases from V and 4 bases from J, the junction contained 9 bases not matched to a gene. Germline assignment: CDR1 ENHRY and CDR2 SYGVKD. CDR3 loop: CAISELARTGGYNEQFF. The DNA for the CDR3 is TGTGCCATCAGTGAATTAGCCCGGACAGGGGGTTACAATGAGCAGTTCTTC.

The chain links TRBV28 to TRBJ1-3; D unresolved. V was cut by 1 base and J by 8 bases, with 21 bases left in between. Germline CDR1 is MDHEN and CDR2 is SYDVKM. The length of the CDR3 is 17 residues. The CDR3 is CASSLYPRRTPGDTIYF. For the CDR3, the DNA is TGTGCCAGCAGTTTATACCCTAGACGGACCCCTGGGGACACCATATATTTT.

This rearrangement joins TRBV19 to TRBJ2-7, with 9 bases matching TRBD1. This CDR3 has 15 residues. With 6 bases clipped from V and 0 bases from J, the junction kept 6 bases outside the gene matches. Germline CDR1 is LNHDA and CDR2 is SQIVND (reference sequence). This chain's CDR3 is CASSVYRGLSYEQYF. The DNA of the CDR3 is TGTGCCAGTAGCGTATACAGGGGGCTCTCCTACGAGCAGTACTTC.